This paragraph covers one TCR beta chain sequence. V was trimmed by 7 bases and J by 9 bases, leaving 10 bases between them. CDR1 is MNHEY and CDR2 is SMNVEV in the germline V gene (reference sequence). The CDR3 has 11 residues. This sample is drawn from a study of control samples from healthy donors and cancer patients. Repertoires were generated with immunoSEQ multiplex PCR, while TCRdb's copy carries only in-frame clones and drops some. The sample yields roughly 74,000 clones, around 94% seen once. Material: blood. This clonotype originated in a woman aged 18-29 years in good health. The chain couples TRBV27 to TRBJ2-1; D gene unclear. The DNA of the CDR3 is TGTGCCAGCACCGACCCCCCTGAGCAGTTCTTC. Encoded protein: CASTDPPEQFF.